The 16 T cell receptor beta chains listed next were all sequenced from one sample in a study of lymphopenia after photon versus proton radiotherapy. Produced via immunoSEQ multiplex PCR; TCRdb's table is partial and in-frame only. Here the sample spans about 7,200 clones, roughly 90% being singletons. The sequencing here drew on peripheral blood, taken from a patient treated with photon-based radiotherapy. The source of these receptors is a man aged 60 to 69 with cholangiocarcinoma.

J is TRBJ1-1 and V is TRBV7-6, with D perhaps matching TRBD1 (5 bases). This CDR3 comprises 15 residues. V gave up 6 bases and J gave up 6 bases, with 20 bases separating them. Germline CDR1 reads SGHVS; CDR2 reads FNYEAQ. The CDR3 DNA reads TGTGCCAGCAGTTGGGGGAACTCTCCCCCCGCTGAAGCTTTCTTT. This translates into CASSWGNSPPAEAFF. Complete variable domain (other parts from reference TRBV7-6 and TRBJ1-1): GAGVSQSPRYKVTKRGQDVALRCDPISGHVSLYWYRQALGQGPEFLTYFNYEAQQDKSGLPNDRFSAERPEGSISTLTIQRTEQRDSAMYRCASSWGNSPPAEAFFGQGTRLTVV.

This sequence joins TRBV11-2 and TRBJ1-1, with D hard to call. CDR1 and CDR2 (germline): SGHAT, FQNNGV. This CDR3 has 15 residues. Deletions cut 0 bases from V and 6 bases from J, with 14 bases between. The DNA of the CDR3 is TGTGCCAGCAGCTTAGATCTTGGGAATAGGGCTGAAGCTTTCTTT. This gives the protein CASSLDLGNRAEAFF.

The chain employs TRBV25-1 and TRBJ2-3, with D perhaps TRBD2 (6 bases). This CDR3 contains 15 residues. The V gene lost 2 bases and the J gene lost 5 bases, with 14 bases spanning the gap. Germline assignment: CDR1 MGHDK and CDR2 SYGVNS. CDR3 in DNA: TGTGCCAGCAGTGAAAATAGCGGCGAAGGAGATACGCAGTATTTT. Its translation: CASSENSGEGDTQYF.

The V gene is TRBV27, the J gene TRBJ2-3, with D tentatively TRBD2 (7 bases). The CDR3 consists of 15 residues. Per germline, CDR1 MNHEY and CDR2 SMNVEV (reference sequence). The germline V and J ends were trimmed by 2 bases and 4 bases, with 13 bases remaining between them. The CDR3 here is CASSLRGGGPDTQYF. CDR3 nucleotides: TGTGCCAGCAGTTTACGTGGGGGGGGGCCAGATACGCAGTATTTT.

The chain combines TRBV5-1 with TRBJ1-1, with D tentatively TRBD1 (5 bases). Germline loops: CDR1 SGHRS, CDR2 YFSETQ. The length of the CDR3 is 15 residues. V was shortened by 0 bases and J by 7 bases, with 16 bases between the two germline ends. CDR3 in DNA: TGCGCCAGCAGCTTGGCGGGCAGGGAGGCCGGTGAAGCTTTCTTT. It codes for CASSLAGREAGEAFF.

V usage is TRBV5-6 and J usage is TRBJ2-5, with 7 positions matching TRBD1. Germline assignment: CDR1 SGHDT and CDR2 YYEEEE. CDR3 size: 14 residues. Losses at the gene ends were 0 bases for V and 5 bases for J; bases not matched to a gene: 4. CDR3: CASSLGQGSETQYF. As DNA, the CDR3 is TGTGCCAGCAGCTTGGGACAGGGCAGCGAGACCCAGTACTTC.

V is TRBV28 and J is TRBJ1-2; 7 positions match TRBD1. Germline loops: CDR1 MDHEN, CDR2 SYDVKM. Germline trimming cut 2 bases from V and 0 bases from J; bases unmatched to any gene: 12. The CDR3 is 18 amino acids. The CDR3 here is CASSLPTSDRAANYGYTF. CDR3 DNA: TGTGCCAGCAGTTTACCAACTTCTGACAGGGCGGCTAACTATGGCTACACCTTC.

V and J are TRBV29-1 and TRBJ2-3; possible D gene TRBD2, 6 bases. Trimming took off 4 bases at V and 3 bases at J, with 14 bases between the two ends. The CDR3 is 14 amino acids. Germline CDR1 and CDR2: SQVTM and ANQGSEA. CDR3 nucleotide sequence: TGCAGCGTTGTCGCTGGCGGGAATACAGATACGCAGTATTTT. This codes for CSVVAGGNTDTQYF.

The V and J genes are TRBV18 and TRBJ1-4, with D possibly matching TRBD1 (5 bases). There are 16 residues in the CDR3. V lost 1 base and J 2 bases, leaving 11 bases between the germline ends. CDR1 and CDR2 from the germline V gene are KGHSH and LQKENI. Here the CDR3 reads CASSPLLGQTNEKLFF. CDR3 bases: TGTGCCAGCTCACCACTCTTGGGGCAGACTAATGAAAAACTGTTTTTT. The whole variable domain, filled in from reference TRBV18 and TRBJ1-4, reads NAGVMQNPRHLVRRRGQEARLRCSPMKGHSHVYWYRQLPEEGLKFMVYLQKENIIDESGMPKERFSAEFPKEGPSILRIQQVVRGDSAAYFCASSPLLGQTNEKLFFGSGTQLSVL.

The chain employs TRBV4-1 and TRBJ2-6, with D maybe TRBD1 (6 bases). The CDR3 has 18 amino acids. V dropped 2 bases and J dropped 0 bases, with 14 bases sitting between them. CDR1 and CDR2 from the germline V gene are MGHRA and YSYEKL. CDR3: CASSQNRDISSGANVLTF. In DNA, the CDR3 is TGCGCCAGCAGCCAAAACCGGGACATAAGCTCTGGGGCCAACGTCCTGACTTTC.

This sequence joins TRBV9 and TRBJ2-1; TRBD1 matches 12 bases. V shed 0 bases, J shed 8 bases, and the junction held 6 bases outside the gene matches. Germline V gene lookup returns CDR1 SGDLS and CDR2 YYNGEE. The CDR3 covers 16 residues. The CDR3 sequence: CASSVGDRGPWDEQFF. The CDR3 nucleotides read TGTGCCAGCAGCGTAGGGGACAGGGGGCCCTGGGATGAGCAGTTCTTC.

The rearrangement uses TRBV2 and TRBJ1-6; D not certain. The germline CDR1 and CDR2 sequences are SNHLY and FYNNEI. This CDR3 region has 12 residues. V was trimmed by 7 bases and J by 9 bases, leaving 10 bases between them. CDR3 in amino acids: CASKPLGSPLHF. Here the CDR3 DNA reads TGTGCCAGCAAACCCCTGGGTTCACCCCTCCACTTT.

The rearrangement uses TRBV27 and TRBJ2-7; possibly TRBD2 for D (6 bases). Germline CDR1 reads MNHEY; CDR2 reads SMNVEV (reference sequence). The CDR3 is made up of 15 amino acids. V lost 1 base, J lost 3 bases, and 13 bases lay in between. CDR3 amino acids: CASSLLSGVFYEQYF. CDR3 nucleotide sequence: TGTGCCAGCAGTTTATTGTCGGGAGTTTTCTACGAGCAGTACTTC.

This chain connects TRBV7-9 to TRBJ2-1; possible D gene TRBD2, 5 bases. The CDR3 has 15 amino acids. In germline, CDR1 is SEHNR, CDR2 FQNEAQ (reference sequence). The V end lost 0 bases, the J end lost 8 bases, and 14 bases lay between the germline ends. For the CDR3, the DNA is TGTGCCAGCAGCTTAGCCAGCGGAGACTTGGATGAGCAGTTCTTC. Translating gives CASSLASGDLDEQFF.

This clone has only a few counts. The chain links TRBV2 to TRBJ1-5; D is possibly TRBD1 (6 bases). The CDR3 totals 14 residues. CDR1 and CDR2 (germline): SNHLY, FYNNEI. With 4 bases removed from V and 6 bases from J, the gap between germline ends came to 13 bases. The CDR3, as DNA: TGTGCCAGCAGTGCACAGGGAACGGCTCAGCCCCAGCATTTT. Protein product: CASSAQGTAQPQHF. Full variable domain (rest looked up from reference TRBV2 and TRBJ1-5): EPEVTQTPSHQVTQMGQEVILRCVPISNHLYFYWYRQILGQKVEFLVSFYNNEISEKSEIFDDQFSVERPDGSNFTLKIRSTKLEDSAMYFCASSAQGTAQPQHFGDGTRLSIL.

This rearrangement joins TRBV18 to TRBJ2-1; no reliable D call. Trimming took off 5 bases at V and 8 bases at J, with 10 bases between the two ends. Germline CDR1 KGHSH, CDR2 LQKENI. The CDR3 runs 12 residues. The CDR3: CASSALGDEQFF. CDR3 in DNA: TGTGCCAGCTCAGCGCTAGGAGATGAGCAGTTCTTC.